Shown below are 27 T cell receptor beta chains from a single sample sequenced in a study of metastatic and nonmetastatic thyroid tumors. MiXCR was used by TCRdb to re-call the PCR reads. The sample has approximately 38,000 clones; about 15% are singletons. Nobody among the patients had been given any treatment before thyroid surgery. Sequences were obtained from tumor tissue. The source is a female donor with papillary thyroid cancer or a benign thyroid nodule (not recorded which). Some clones in this sample may be carry-over from other donors' samples.

This clone was detected a few times. In nucleotides, the CDR3 is TGTGCCAGCAGTTGGGGGAACGGAGTGGAGACCCAGTACTTC. As protein: CASSWGNGVETQYF. The chain is built from TRBV28 and TRBJ2-5; D tentatively fits TRBD1 or TRBD2 (5 bases each). The germline CDR1 and CDR2 sequences are MDHEN and SYDVKM. V was pared by 4 bases and J by 5 bases, with 14 bases between. The CDR3 spans 14 residues.

This clone showed up many times. V and J are TRBV6-1 and TRBJ2-2, with 7 bases matching TRBD1. J lost 6 bases, V lost 5 bases, and 6 bases had no gene match. The CDR3 covers 14 residues. In germline, CDR1 is MNHNS, CDR2 SASEGT. The chain's CDR3 is CASSRQGISGELFF. Here the CDR3 DNA reads TGTGCCAGCAGTAGACAGGGAATTTCCGGGGAGCTGTTTTTT.

In its sample, this clone was seen many times. The V and J genes are TRBV6-2 or TRBV6-3 and TRBJ2-2; 10 bases align to TRBD1. This CDR3 contains 15 residues. The J segment lost 3 bases and the V segment lost 5 bases, leaving 3 bases of the junction unmatched. CDR1 and CDR2 (germline): MNHEY, SVGEGT. The CDR3 bases are TGTGCCAGCAGTGCTGGACAGGGGGACACCGGGGAGCTGTTTTTT. This sequence encodes CASSAGQGDTGELFF.

In this sample, this clone turned up many times. This may come from a read error, since a much larger clone is one base off. This same CDR3 is encoded by further DNA sequences in the sample. V is TRBV15 and J is TRBJ2-1, with 7 nucleotides matching TRBD1. There are 17 residues in the CDR3. Germline CDR1 LNHNV, CDR2 YYDKDF (reference sequence). CDR3 region: CATSRGKQGSSYNEQFF. CDR3 in DNA: TGTGCTACCAGCAGAGGAAAACAGGGGAGCTCCTACAATGAGCAGTTCTTC.

This clone was recorded at least ten times. This chain connects TRBV7-2 to TRBJ1-4, with 9 nucleotides matching TRBD1. CDR1 and CDR2 from the germline V gene are SGHTA and FQGNSA. The CDR3 loop spans 14 amino acids. V was pared by 0 bases and J by 7 bases, with 0 bases of the junction left unmatched. CDR3 in amino acids: CASSLAGQGEKLFF. The DNA for the CDR3 is TGTGCCAGCAGCTTAGCGGGACAGGGTGAAAAACTGTTTTTT.

This clone was counted ten times or more. J is TRBJ2-7 and V is TRBV2; 7 positions agree with TRBD1. The V gene end was trimmed by 6 bases and the J gene end by 2 bases; junction bases not matched to a gene: 4. This CDR3 comprises 13 residues. Germline V lookup: CDR1 SNHLY, CDR2 FYNNEI. This CDR3 reads CASRGDRTYEQYF. The CDR3 DNA is TGTGCCAGCAGAGGGGACAGAACCTACGAGCAGTACTTC.

This clone occurred many times. This CDR3 reads CASSLPQGLGYTF. The CDR3 DNA follows: TGTGCCAGCAGCTTACCGCAAGGTTTGGGCTACACCTTC. V and J are TRBV7-9 and TRBJ1-2; D call uncertain. V gave up 2 bases and J gave up 8 bases, with 12 bases separating them. This CDR3 comprises 13 residues. Germline CDR1 is SEHNR and CDR2 is FQNEAQ (reference sequence).

In its sample, this clone was seen many times. This sequence joins TRBV7-9 and TRBJ1-1; 7 nucleotides match TRBD1. There are 13 residues in the CDR3. The germline V gene encodes CDR1 SEHNR and CDR2 FQNEAQ (reference sequence). J was trimmed by 6 bases and V by 6 bases; bases with no gene match: 7. CDR3 residues: CASRPQGDAEAFF. CDR3 in DNA: TGTGCCAGCAGACCCCAGGGGGATGCTGAAGCTTTCTTT.

This clone was detected many times. The chain links TRBV30 to TRBJ1-1; no firm D call. CDR1 and CDR2 (germline): GTSNPN, SVGIG (reference sequence). The CDR3 has 13 residues. V gave up 0 bases and J gave up 4 bases, with 9 bases separating them. The CDR3 bases are TGTGCCTGGAGTGTGGGCACGGGCACTGAAGCTTTCTTT. This codes for CAWSVGTGTEAFF.

This clone has ten or more counts. The V call is TRBV6-1, the J call TRBJ1-5, with D hard to call. CDR3 length: 12 residues. In germline, CDR1 is MNHNS, CDR2 SASEGT. V dropped 6 bases and J dropped 4 bases, with 7 bases sitting between them. As DNA, the CDR3 is TGTGCCAGCAGGGAGGGAAATCAGCCCCAGCATTTT. It specifies CASREGNQPQHF.

This clone was detected only a few times. A read error is possible here, since a much larger clone lies one base away. The chain employs TRBV6-1 and TRBJ2-1; possible D gene TRBD1, 6 bases. The CDR3 is made up of 11 amino acids. Germline V gene sequence: CDR1 MNHNS, CDR2 SASEGT. Between the trimmed V and J ends, which lost 7 bases and 9 bases, there was a span of 10 bases. The CDR3 coding sequence is TGTGCCAGCATAGGGGGTAGTGAGCAGTTCTTC. Its translation: CASIGGSEQFF.

The CDR3 region is CASSDRDRESNEQFF. The CDR3 coding sequence is TGTGCCAGCAGTGACAGGGACAGGGAGAGCAATGAGCAGTTCTTC. V usage is TRBV6-4 and J usage is TRBJ2-1; 9 positions agree with TRBD1. This CDR3 region has 15 residues. Germline lookup yields CDR1 MRHNA and CDR2 SNTAGT. The junction had 5 bases not matched to a gene; V was cut back by 2 bases and J by 6 bases.

This clone occurred many times. The chain employs TRBV6-1 and TRBJ1-3, with TRBD1 as a possible D gene (6 bases). This CDR3 region has 13 residues. V lost 4 bases and J 4 bases, leaving 8 bases between the germline ends. Germline lookup yields CDR1 MNHNS and CDR2 SASEGT. The chain's CDR3 is CASSGGGGNTIYF. The CDR3 DNA sequence: TGTGCCAGCAGTGGAGGGGGGGGAAACACCATATATTTT.

This clone was seen repeatedly, ten times or more. The J gene is TRBJ1-1, the V gene TRBV6-1; 10 bases match TRBD1. The CDR3 has 16 amino acids. V lost 8 bases and J lost 6; bases outside the gene matches: 15. Germline CDR1 reads MNHNS; CDR2 reads SASEGT. The CDR3 spells CASDWGQGSGSAEAFF. The CDR3, as DNA: TGTGCCAGCGATTGGGGACAGGGGAGTGGATCGGCTGAAGCTTTCTTT.

The chain links TRBV19 to TRBJ2-2; D is unclear. This CDR3 is 17 amino acids long. Trimming took 0 bases from V and 2 from J, leaving 13 bases between them. CDR1 and CDR2 (germline): LNHDA, SQIVND (reference sequence). The CDR3 loop reads CASSIDGRPANTGELFF. Here the CDR3 DNA reads TGTGCCAGTAGTATAGACGGAAGACCGGCCAACACCGGGGAGCTGTTTTTT.

This clone was counted ten times or more. The rearrangement links TRBV10-3 to TRBJ2-1, with 7 bases aligning to TRBD2. Looked up from germline, CDR1 is ENHRY and CDR2 is SYGVKD. J gave up 9 bases and V 11 bases, and 13 bases lay outside the gene matches. This CDR3 spans 13 amino acids. The CDR3 region is CAGGLHSSSEQFF. The CDR3 DNA is TGTGCCGGGGGACTACACTCCTCAAGTGAGCAGTTCTTC.

In its sample, this clone was seen many times. J is TRBJ2-5 and V is TRBV6-2 or TRBV6-3; no clear D. The CDR3 spans 13 residues. V shed 6 bases and J shed 5 bases, with 13 bases lying between them. Per the germline V gene, CDR1 is MNHEY and CDR2 is SVGEGT. The CDR3 coding sequence is TGTGCCAGCAGAGGGAACCTCTTTGAGACCCAGTACTTC. Its translation: CASRGNLFETQYF.

Notes on this clone: A much larger clone differs from this one at a single base, so this may be a read error. The chain couples TRBV2 to TRBJ1-5; 7 nucleotides agree with TRBD1. V gave up 4 bases and J gave up 5 bases; unmatched junction bases: 2. Per the germline V gene, CDR1 is SNHLY and CDR2 is FYNNEI. The CDR3 sequence is 13 residues long. CDR3: CASSGDSHQPQHF. The DNA of the CDR3 is TGTGCCAGCAGTGGGGACAGTCATCAGCCCCAGCATTTT.

The table lists this clone with many counts. The chain couples TRBV6-2 or TRBV6-3 to TRBJ1-5; D uncertain. V was clipped by 6 bases and J by 3 bases, with 9 bases between them. The CDR3 has 13 amino acids. CDR1 is MNHEY, CDR2 SVGEGT, per germline. The CDR3: CASSRPINQPQHF. CDR3 nucleotides: TGTGCCAGCAGCCGACCAATCAATCAGCCCCAGCATTTT.

This clone occurred many times. Distinct nucleotide sequences in the sample also encode this CDR3. The chain uses TRBV7-9 and TRBJ2-1, with unresolved D. CDR3 size: 13 residues. Trimming shortened V by 1 base and J by 5 bases, and 6 bases separated the two germline ends. In germline, CDR1 is SEHNR, CDR2 FQNEAQ (reference sequence). The CDR3 sequence is CASSLGGHNEQFF. The DNA of the CDR3 is TGTGCCAGCAGCTTAGGTGGCCACAATGAGCAGTTCTTC.

This clone was observed at least ten times. The rearrangement joins TRBV5-1 to TRBJ2-1, with 7 bases matching TRBD2. CDR1 is SGHRS, CDR2 YFSETQ, per germline. With V trimmed by 4 bases and J by 6 bases, 7 bases remained unmatched. The CDR3 covers 14 residues. DNA of the CDR3: TGCGCCAGCAGCGAGCTAGCGGTGTCCAATGAGCAGTTCTTC. It specifies CASSELAVSNEQFF.

This clone showed up just a few times. One base away lies a much larger clone, so this may be a sequencing read error. The chain uses TRBV7-9 and TRBJ2-5; D is possibly TRBD2 (5 bases). CDR3 length: 14 residues. The germline V gene encodes CDR1 SEHNR and CDR2 FQNEAQ (reference sequence). The CDR3 loop is CASSRMDSQETQCF. The CDR3, as DNA: TGTGCCAGCAGCAGAATGGACTCCCAAGAGACCCAGTGCTTC.

This clone was seen repeatedly, ten times or more. Written as DNA, the CDR3 is TGCAGTGCTAGACGGCAGCCCAATCAGCCCCAGCATTTT. Translating gives CSARRQPNQPQHF. The rearrangement joins TRBV20-1 to TRBJ1-5, with no clear D. V was trimmed by 2 bases and J by 3 bases, leaving 8 bases between them. The CDR3 is 13 residues long. Per the germline V gene, CDR1 is DFQATT and CDR2 is SNEGSKA (reference sequence).

V is TRBV5-1 and J is TRBJ2-7; 10 bases line up with TRBD1. CDR1 is SGHRS and CDR2 is YFSETQ in the germline V gene. J lost 3 bases, V lost 0 bases, and 12 bases had no gene match. The CDR3 is made up of 18 amino acids. For the CDR3, the DNA is TGCGCCAGCAGCTTGGCAGGGACAGGGGATGGGGTGGTCTACGAGCAGTACTTC. Encoded protein: CASSLAGTGDGVVYEQYF. Full variable domain (outside the CDR3, taken from reference TRBV5-1 and TRBJ2-7): KAGVTQTPRYLIKTRGQQVTLSCSPISGHRSVSWYQQTPGQGLQFLFEYFSETQRNKGNFPGRFSGRQFSNSRSEMNVSTLELGDSALYLCASSLAGTGDGVVYEQYFGPGTRLTVT.

This clone was seen many times. The CDR3 nucleotides are TGCGCCAGCAGCCTTGGGGCCTCTGGAAACACCATATATTTT. Translation gives CASSLGASGNTIYF. The chain links TRBV5-1 to TRBJ1-3, with a possible D match to TRBD1 (5 bases). This CDR3 has 14 residues. Germline lookup yields CDR1 SGHRS and CDR2 YFSETQ. Trimming pared 4 bases from V and 0 bases from J, leaving 8 bases between.

Many counts were recorded for this clone. The chain couples TRBV5-4 to TRBJ1-4, with 8 bases aligning to TRBD1. Trimming removed 4 bases from V and 6 bases from J; junction bases left unmatched: 8. The germline gives CDR1 SGHNT, CDR2 YYREEE (reference sequence). The CDR3 is made up of 15 amino acids. The CDR3 region is CASSQNRGIDEKLFF. For the CDR3, the DNA is TGTGCCAGCAGCCAGAACAGGGGGATAGATGAAAAACTGTTTTTT.

With regard to this clone: A read error may account for a junction end that differs from germline. This chain joins TRBV7-7 and TRBJ2-5; D is unresolved. CDR1 SSHAT and CDR2 FNYEAQ come from the germline V gene (reference sequence). The length of the CDR3 is 18 residues. The CDR3 loop is CASSLTAGSRQIQETQYF. The CDR3 DNA sequence: TGTGCTAGCAGCTTAACCGCCGGTTCTAGACAAATACAAGAGACCCAGTACTTC.